This is a list of T cell receptor beta chains from one sample in a study of CD8 T cells in ankylosing spondylitis. TCRdb independently ran MiXCR on the 5' RACE reads; one entry per CDR3 protein. The sample includes 700,000 to 850,000 distinct CDR3 sequences, approximately 12% of them seen just once. The sample consisted of blood, either unsorted or a sorted T cell fraction (not recorded which). Every receptor here comes from a male donor with ankylosing spondylitis. CDR3s include the opening cysteine and the closing phenylalanine or tryptophan. D genes are given only for firm matches. The size entry is marked missing in some rows and otherwise reads once, few, many or a size class.

size: .
V: TRBV6-5
D: TRBD1
CDR3: CASSYSGQGLNREAFF

size: few
V: TRBV18
D: .
CDR3: CASSPERVTNEKLFF

size: many
V: TRBV29-1
D: TRBD1
CDR3: CSVGGTGPYEQYF

size: .
V: TRBV4-3
D: .
CDR3: CASSLTPGWNTEAFF

size: few
V: TRBV7-9
D: TRBD2
CDR3: CASSGGGLAGSSYNEQFF

size: .
V: TRBV30
D: .
CDR3: CAWSVLGDEQFF

size: many
V: TRBV24-1
D: .
CDR3: CATSDPQVGPPYNEQFF

size: few
V: TRBV27
D: .
CDR3: CASSAGTGWATEAFF

size: few
V: TRBV5-1
D: TRBD2
CDR3: CASSLGLAGAQNYEQYF

size: many
V: TRBV7-2
D: .
CDR3: CASSSYYASYNEQFF

size: .
V: TRBV6-2/TRBV6-3
D: .
CDR3: CASSNLGGGQPQHF

size: .
V: TRBV29-1
D: TRBD1
CDR3: CSLSDRGPGQYF

size: .
V: TRBV9
D: .
CDR3: CASSVEGTIMNTEAFF

size: few
V: TRBV5-1
D: .
CDR3: CASSPRDRKNIQYF

size: .
V: TRBV20-1
D: .
CDR3: CSARPPGRQETQYF

size: .
V: TRBV11-2
D: .
CDR3: CASSLVGYTDTQYF

size: many
V: TRBV5-1
D: .
CDR3: CASRPGLGTTTTGELFF

size: .
V: TRBV7-2
D: .
CDR3: CASSHQANEKLFF

size: few
V: TRBV18
D: TRBD1
CDR3: CASSPLPWTGSGNEQFF

size: .
V: TRBV6-1
D: .
CDR3: CASSRWLNTEAFF

size: .
V: TRBV7-3
D: .
CDR3: CASSTTQGRAFF

size: many
V: TRBV5-1
D: .
CDR3: CASSLLGAADTQYF

size: .
V: TRBV20-1
D: .
CDR3: CSARDPGRLPGRETQYF

size: .
V: TRBV7-9
D: .
CDR3: CASSPWGSFIPYEQYF

size: few
V: TRBV5-5
D: .
CDR3: CASGMTSLDEQFF

size: .
V: TRBV20-1
D: .
CDR3: CSAWWTAESDEQYF

size: few
V: TRBV10-3
D: .
CDR3: CASRQSNTGELFF

size: few
V: TRBV12-3/TRBV12-4
D: TRBD2
CDR3: CASSFARAGGPYEQYF

size: .
V: TRBV7-2
D: .
CDR3: CASSFRATEGGYGYTF

size: .
V: TRBV20-1
D: .
CDR3: CSAEKTNTGELFF

size: .
V: TRBV15
D: .
CDR3: CATSRVGIGYTF

size: .
V: TRBV20-1
D: TRBD1
CDR3: CSAWDRGEKLFF

size: many
V: TRBV20-1
D: TRBD1
CDR3: CSAREGTGIYEQYF

size: many
V: TRBV12-3/TRBV12-4
D: TRBD1
CDR3: CASSRDSGELFF

size: .
V: TRBV20-1
D: TRBD1
CDR3: CSARQGSSNQPQHF

size: few
V: TRBV5-1
D: .
CDR3: CASSSLGGQEAFF

size: many
V: TRBV5-1
D: TRBD1
CDR3: CASSPTPPGTGTYEQYF

size: .
V: TRBV20-1
D: TRBD1
CDR3: CSARDGTGGYEQYF

size: few
V: TRBV7-9
D: .
CDR3: CASSRAGGQETQYF

size: .
V: TRBV9
D: .
CDR3: CASSVEPNQGNTQYF

size: few
V: TRBV11-2
D: .
CDR3: CASSSSRGDEQFF

size: few
V: TRBV20-1
D: .
CDR3: CSAAPTAAYTEAFF

size: many
V: TRBV7-2
D: TRBD1
CDR3: CASSLATGAYGYTF

size: .
V: TRBV4-3
D: .
CDR3: CASSHEPWGPGTTDTQYF

size: .
V: TRBV11-2
D: .
CDR3: CASRPGGRWGGYTF

size: many
V: TRBV29-1
D: TRBD1
CDR3: CSVSRGKRETQYF

size: .
V: TRBV15
D: .
CDR3: CATSRDGFGPYEQYF

size: .
V: TRBV18
D: .
CDR3: CASSPLAGPGTEAFF